These T cell receptor beta chains were read from a single sample in a study of blood T cell repertoires in COVID-19. Clones were read by immunoSEQ multiplex PCR, and TCRdb kept only the in-frame ones, dropping some. This repertoire shows 150,000 or so clones, around 89% found once; its top ten account for roughly 4%. The sequenced sample was peripheral blood. These receptors came from a man aged 55 to 70 with COVID-19, enrolled during active disease. CDR3s include the opening cysteine and the closing phenylalanine or tryptophan. The order of the fields is V gene, D gene, J gene, clone size, CDR3 DNA, CDR3 protein. D genes are given only for firm matches. Only part of the rows carry a size: once, few, many, or a class if the clone is expanded.

V gene: TRBV7-2; D gene: .; J gene: TRBJ2-2; clone size: .; CDR3 DNA: TGTGCCAGCAGCTTACTAGCGAGCACCGGGGAGCTGTTTTTT; CDR3 protein: CASSLLASTGELFF
V gene: TRBV5-1; D gene: .; J gene: TRBJ1-2; clone size: .; CDR3 DNA: TGCGCCAGCAGACTATACAGGGAAAACTATGGCTACACCTTC; CDR3 protein: CASRLYRENYGYTF
V gene: TRBV6-2/TRBV6-3; D gene: TRBD1; J gene: TRBJ2-1; clone size: .; CDR3 DNA: TGTGCCAGCAGTTACAGAGACAGGGGCTACAATGAGCAGTTCTTC; CDR3 protein: CASSYRDRGYNEQFF
V gene: TRBV4-3; D gene: .; J gene: TRBJ1-4; clone size: .; CDR3 DNA: TGCGCCAGCAGCCAAGATCGGGGAGGGTACTATAATGAAAAACTGTTTTTT; CDR3 protein: CASSQDRGGYYNEKLFF
V gene: TRBV3-1/TRBV3-2; D gene: .; J gene: TRBJ2-7; clone size: .; CDR3 DNA: TGTGCCAGCAGCCAAATCCTAGCGACGCACGAGCAGTACTTC; CDR3 protein: CASSQILATHEQYF
V gene: TRBV7-9; D gene: TRBD1; J gene: TRBJ2-1; clone size: .; CDR3 DNA: TGTGCCAGCAGCTGGACAGGTCGGGGCTCCTACAATGAGCAGTTCTTC; CDR3 protein: CASSWTGRGSYNEQFF
V gene: TRBV30; D gene: TRBD1; J gene: TRBJ1-2; clone size: .; CDR3 DNA: TGTGCCTGGAGTCCGGGACAGGAAGGGGGCTACACCTTC; CDR3 protein: CAWSPGQEGGYTF
V gene: TRBV28; D gene: TRBD2; J gene: TRBJ2-3; clone size: .; CDR3 DNA: TGTGCCAGCCTACTAGCGGGGGGCTCCCGTAGTACGCAGTATTTT; CDR3 protein: CASLLAGGSRSTQYF
V gene: TRBV29-1; D gene: TRBD1; J gene: TRBJ1-2; clone size: .; CDR3 DNA: TGCAGCGTTGCCGACAGGGGTTCCTTC; CDR3 protein: CSVADRGSF
V gene: TRBV5-1; D gene: TRBD2; J gene: TRBJ2-5; clone size: once; CDR3 DNA: TGCGCCAGCAGCTCTCCGGGACTAGAAGAGACCCAGTACTTC; CDR3 protein: CASSSPGLEETQYF
V gene: TRBV19; D gene: .; J gene: TRBJ1-2; clone size: once; CDR3 DNA: TGTGCCAGTAATCCGGGGGGGGACTATGGCTACACCTTC; CDR3 protein: CASNPGGDYGYTF
V gene: TRBV5-6; D gene: TRBD2; J gene: TRBJ2-1; clone size: .; CDR3 DNA: TGTGCCAGCAGCCTAACTAGCGGCTCCTACAATGAGCAGTTCTTC; CDR3 protein: CASSLTSGSYNEQFF
V gene: TRBV9; D gene: .; J gene: TRBJ2-2; clone size: .; CDR3 DNA: TGTGCCAGCAGCCCCCATCCTAGTGGGAACACCGGGGAGCTGTTTTTT; CDR3 protein: CASSPHPSGNTGELFF
V gene: TRBV27; D gene: TRBD1; J gene: TRBJ1-2; clone size: .; CDR3 DNA: TGTGCCAGCAGTTTCGCCGCAGCCCGGACAGGGCTTGGCTACACCTTC; CDR3 protein: CASSFAAARTGLGYTF
V gene: TRBV12-3/TRBV12-4; D gene: TRBD1; J gene: TRBJ1-2; clone size: few; CDR3 DNA: TGTGCCAGCAGCCCAGGGGGTTGGGGCTACACCTTC; CDR3 protein: CASSPGGWGYTF
V gene: TRBV2; D gene: .; J gene: TRBJ2-7; clone size: once; CDR3 DNA: TGTGCCAGCAGTGAATCCTACTACGAGCAGTACTTC; CDR3 protein: CASSESYYEQYF
V gene: TRBV18; D gene: .; J gene: TRBJ1-2; clone size: .; CDR3 DNA: TGTGCCAGCTCACCCGGGACTAACTATGGCTACACCTTC; CDR3 protein: CASSPGTNYGYTF
V gene: TRBV19; D gene: .; J gene: TRBJ2-5; clone size: .; CDR3 DNA: TGTGCCAGTAGTATCCTCGGGGGGCGGCGGGAGACCCAGTACTTC; CDR3 protein: CASSILGGRRETQYF
V gene: TRBV12-3/TRBV12-4; D gene: .; J gene: TRBJ1-2; clone size: .; CDR3 DNA: TGTGCCAGCAGTTCTTTAAGAGCGTTGGGCTACACCTTC; CDR3 protein: CASSSLRALGYTF
V gene: TRBV5-5; D gene: .; J gene: TRBJ1-4; clone size: .; CDR3 DNA: TGTGCCAGCAGCTTCTCGCAGGGAGGTGGTGAAAAACTGTTTTTT; CDR3 protein: CASSFSQGGGEKLFF
V gene: TRBV19; D gene: TRBD1; J gene: TRBJ1-2; clone size: .; CDR3 DNA: TGTGCCAGTAGTATCGGAGGTCGGGACAGGGATGGCTACACCTTC; CDR3 protein: CASSIGGRDRDGYTF
V gene: TRBV5-4; D gene: .; J gene: TRBJ1-4; clone size: .; CDR3 DNA: TGTGCCAGCAGCTTGGGTGGGGCTTCAAATGAAAAACTGTTTTTT; CDR3 protein: CASSLGGASNEKLFF
V gene: TRBV6-6; D gene: .; J gene: TRBJ1-1; clone size: .; CDR3 DNA: TGTGCCAGCAGTTACGTAGGGGTAGACACTGAAGCTTTCTTT; CDR3 protein: CASSYVGVDTEAFF
V gene: TRBV18; D gene: .; J gene: TRBJ2-7; clone size: .; CDR3 DNA: TGTGCCAGCTCACCGGCTGACAGGTTACCTTACGAGCAGTACTTC; CDR3 protein: CASSPADRLPYEQYF
V gene: TRBV5-6; D gene: .; J gene: TRBJ1-3; clone size: .; CDR3 DNA: TGTGCCAGCAGCTTGTACCTGAGCTCTGGAAACACCATATATTTT; CDR3 protein: CASSLYLSSGNTIYF
V gene: TRBV5-4; D gene: .; J gene: TRBJ1-1; clone size: .; CDR3 DNA: TGTGCCAGCAGCCCCCAGCGGGGCTCCCAGAACACTGAAGCTTTCTTT; CDR3 protein: CASSPQRGSQNTEAFF
V gene: TRBV29-1; D gene: TRBD2; J gene: TRBJ2-7; clone size: few; CDR3 DNA: TGCAGCGTTGCAGCGGGAACGGGCAGCGAGCAGTACTTC; CDR3 protein: CSVAAGTGSEQYF
V gene: TRBV7-9; D gene: .; J gene: TRBJ1-5; clone size: once; CDR3 DNA: TGTGCCAGCAGCTTTTCATCAGCGAGAAATCAGCCCCAGCATTTT; CDR3 protein: CASSFSSARNQPQHF
V gene: TRBV5-4; D gene: .; J gene: TRBJ2-4; clone size: .; CDR3 DNA: TGTGCCAGCAGCACCACTGAAAACATTCAGTACTTC; CDR3 protein: CASSTTENIQYF
V gene: TRBV5-1; D gene: .; J gene: TRBJ1-6; clone size: .; CDR3 DNA: TGCGCCAGCAGCTTGCTGGACACGGATTCACCCCTCCACTTT; CDR3 protein: CASSLLDTDSPLHF
V gene: TRBV7-8; D gene: TRBD1; J gene: TRBJ1-6; clone size: .; CDR3 DNA: TGTGCCAGCAGCTTACGAATTGTGACAGGGTATAATTCACCCCTCCACTTT; CDR3 protein: CASSLRIVTGYNSPLHF
V gene: TRBV5-1; D gene: TRBD1; J gene: TRBJ2-1; clone size: .; CDR3 DNA: TGCGCCAGCAGTAGGGGACAGGGTTACAATGAGCAGTTCTTC; CDR3 protein: CASSRGQGYNEQFF
V gene: TRBV19; D gene: .; J gene: TRBJ1-5; clone size: .; CDR3 DNA: TGTGCCAGTAGTAGCAACGGGGTTAGCAATCAGCCCCAGCATTTT; CDR3 protein: CASSSNGVSNQPQHF
V gene: TRBV7-2; D gene: TRBD1; J gene: TRBJ1-1; clone size: .; CDR3 DNA: TGTGCCAGCAGCTCGGGACAGATAAACACTGAAGCTTTCTTT; CDR3 protein: CASSSGQINTEAFF
V gene: TRBV5-1; D gene: TRBD1; J gene: TRBJ1-4; clone size: .; CDR3 DNA: TGCGCCAGCAGCTTACAGGGGGGCGAGGAAAAACTGTTTTTT; CDR3 protein: CASSLQGGEEKLFF
V gene: TRBV9; D gene: .; J gene: TRBJ2-7; clone size: .; CDR3 DNA: TGTGCCAGCAGCGTAGAAGAAGGGGGCTACGAGCAGTACTTC; CDR3 protein: CASSVEEGGYEQYF
V gene: TRBV9; D gene: TRBD1; J gene: TRBJ2-2; clone size: .; CDR3 DNA: TGTGCCAGCAGCGTAGATCCAGGGGGAAACACCGGGGAGCTGTTTTTT; CDR3 protein: CASSVDPGGNTGELFF
V gene: TRBV6-2/TRBV6-3; D gene: .; J gene: TRBJ2-3; clone size: .; CDR3 DNA: TGTGCCAGCAGTTACTCGAACGACTATACGCAGTATTTT; CDR3 protein: CASSYSNDYTQYF
V gene: TRBV7-6; D gene: .; J gene: TRBJ1-6; clone size: .; CDR3 DNA: TGTGCCAGCAGCACACCGAATTCACCCCTCCACTTT; CDR3 protein: CASSTPNSPLHF
V gene: TRBV11-2; D gene: .; J gene: TRBJ2-3; clone size: .; CDR3 DNA: TGTGCCAGCGGCCAACATACGCAGTATTTT; CDR3 protein: CASGQHTQYF
V gene: TRBV10-3; D gene: TRBD2; J gene: TRBJ2-1; clone size: .; CDR3 DNA: TGTGCCATCAGTGAGCTACTAGCGGGGTTCAATGAGCAGTTCTTC; CDR3 protein: CAISELLAGFNEQFF